The 32 T cell receptor beta chains in this list originate from one sample, sequenced in a study of T-cell reconstitution after alpha-beta-depleted transplantation in children. A library of TCRbeta sequences, prepared with unique molecular identifiers, was generated. TCRdb recomputed calls from the PCR reads with MiXCR, one row per CDR3 protein. In the table there are about 250,000 distinct CDR3 sequences, more than 20% of which are singletons. The sequences come from PBMCs, mostly from graft donor cells, collected 360 days after TCRalphabeta/CD19-depleted stem cell transplant. The receptors come from a female patient aged 2-9 years who had a stem cell transplant for congenital amegakaryocytic thrombocytopenia, so the T cells may come from the graft donor.

The chain is built from TRBV6-1 and TRBJ1-3; no clear D. Germline V CDR1 and CDR2: MNHNS, SASEGT. This CDR3 is built from 15 residues. V dropped 6 bases and J dropped 0 bases, with 12 bases sitting between them. The CDR3 region has the DNA TGTGCCAGCAGCCGAGGACGGCGCTCTGGAAACACCATATATTTT. It translates to CASSRGRRSGNTIYF.

The V gene is TRBV20-1, the J gene TRBJ2-2; a possible D gene is TRBD1 (5 bases). Trimming left V 2 bases short and J 1 base short, with 8 bases between. In germline, CDR1 is DFQATT, CDR2 SNEGSKA (reference sequence). The length of the CDR3 is 14 residues. CDR3 residues: CSARSGQNTGELFF. The CDR3 nucleotides are TGCAGTGCTAGATCAGGGCAGAACACCGGGGAGCTGTTTTTT.

This clonotype was picked up a small number of times. This chain connects TRBV4-1 to TRBJ2-7; 9 nucleotides line up with TRBD1. CDR1 and CDR2 (germline): MGHRA, YSYEKL. The CDR3 loop spans 16 amino acids. The V gene end was trimmed by 4 bases and the J gene end by 7 bases; junction bases not matched to a gene: 14. The CDR3 protein is CASSPQGPGTGKEQYF. CDR3 DNA sequence: TGCGCCAGCAGCCCGCAGGGTCCCGGGACAGGGAAGGAGCAGTACTTC.

The chain carries TRBV5-1 and TRBJ2-7, with 7 bases fitting TRBD1. In germline, CDR1 is SGHRS, CDR2 YFSETQ. The CDR3 runs 14 residues. Trimming cost V 5 bases and J 5 bases; bases outside gene matches: 10. Here the CDR3 reads CASRLQGTVHEQYF. The CDR3 bases are TGCGCCAGCAGATTACAGGGGACGGTCCACGAGCAGTACTTC.

The chain has TRBV3-1 and TRBJ2-2; D remains ambiguous. With 1 base removed from V and 5 bases from J, the gap between germline ends came to 14 bases. The CDR3 is made up of 16 amino acids. The V gene's germline CDR1 is LGHDT and CDR2 YNNKEL (reference sequence). CDR3 in amino acids: CASSQGTGRVTGELFF. The CDR3 DNA reads as TGTGCCAGCAGCCAAGGTACGGGTCGAGTAACCGGGGAGCTGTTTTTT.

The table lists this clonotype with a count of one. This rearrangement joins TRBV18 to TRBJ2-3, with no clear D. Deletions cut 9 bases from V and 1 base from J, with 11 bases between. CDR3 size: 13 residues. CDR1 and CDR2 (germline): KGHSH, LQKENI. The CDR3 DNA is TGTGCCAGACCCCTGCCGGGCACAGATACGCAGTATTTT. This translates into CARPLPGTDTQYF.

The rearrangement uses TRBV6-1 and TRBJ2-1; D is ambiguous. Trimming took 5 bases from V and 9 from J, leaving 14 bases between them. The CDR3 length is 13 residues. CDR1 and CDR2 from the germline V gene are MNHNS and SASEGT. CDR3 DNA sequence: TGTGCCAGCAGTCGAGGACCTACGAGTGAGCAGTTCTTC. It is translated as CASSRGPTSEQFF.

This clonotype turned up a few times. This CDR3 is CASSTFPRNTEAFF. CDR3 in DNA: TGTGCCAGCAGCACCTTCCCCAGGAACACTGAAGCTTTCTTT. This chain links TRBV28 with TRBJ1-1, with unresolved D. The ends were cut back, 6 bases at V and 1 base at J, with 12 bases in the middle. The CDR3 covers 14 residues. Germline V gene data show CDR1 as MDHEN and CDR2 as SYDVKM.

This clonotype was counted at least ten times. This chain joins TRBV5-1 and TRBJ1-4, with a weak D call TRBD1 (6 bases). The length of the CDR3 is 15 residues. Germline-derived CDR1 and CDR2 are SGHRS and YFSETQ. V was trimmed by 4 bases and J by 2 bases, leaving 12 bases between them. The CDR3 loop reads CASSPLTGTNEKLFF. The CDR3 DNA is TGCGCCAGCAGCCCCCTTACAGGGACTAATGAAAAACTGTTTTTT.

Concerning this clonotype itself: This CDR3 fails to terminate in the conserved phenylalanine or tryptophan, so it likely reflects a read error. The rearrangement joins TRBV5-1 to TRBJ2-5; D not resolved. Germline V gene data show CDR1 as SGHRS and CDR2 as YFSETQ. V lost 2 bases to trimming and J lost 5 bases, with 4 bases between them. This CDR3 contains 11 residues. CDR3 nucleotides: TGCGCCAGCAGCTTCATGGAGACCCAGTACTTG. Translated, it gives CASSFMETQYL.

This clonotype was recorded many times. The chain carries TRBV5-1 and TRBJ2-7, with D perhaps TRBD1 (6 bases). The CDR3 covers 14 residues. Looked up from germline, CDR1 is SGHRS and CDR2 is YFSETQ. Trimming removed 3 bases at V and 0 bases at J, with 10 bases between. The CDR3 DNA follows: TGCGCCAGCAGCTACCGGGACAACTCCTACGAGCAGTACTTC. Amino acids: CASSYRDNSYEQYF.

The chain couples TRBV12-3 or TRBV12-4 to TRBJ2-2; weak D call: TRBD1 (6 bases). V was pared by 5 bases and J by 4 bases, with 14 bases between. There are 15 residues in the CDR3. The CDR3: CASSGQPAGTGELFF. The DNA of the CDR3 is TGTGCCAGCAGTGGACAGCCGGCGGGCACCGGGGAGCTGTTTTTT.

This clonotype was observed a handful of times. The gene calls are TRBV11-2 and TRBJ1-1, with no clear D. Germline CDR1 is SGHAT and CDR2 is FQNNGV. The CDR3 is made up of 12 amino acids. The germline V and J ends were trimmed by 4 bases and 7 bases, with 10 bases remaining between them. CDR3 in DNA: TGTGCCAGCAGCTGGCGGGCATTTGAAGCTTTCTTT. It translates to CASSWRAFEAFF.

This clonotype came up a few times. The CDR3 reads CASSFRENTEAFF. The CDR3 bases are TGTGCCAGCAGCTTCAGGGAGAACACTGAAGCTTTCTTT. The chain joins TRBV7-7 to TRBJ1-1; perhaps TRBD1 as D (5 bases). The CDR3 covers 13 residues. The V and J ends lost 3 bases and 1 base respectively, with 6 bases between them. Germline CDR1 SSHAT, CDR2 FNYEAQ (reference sequence). Filled out from reference TRBV7-7 and TRBJ1-1, the complete variable domain reads GAGVSQSPRYKVTKRGQDVTLRCDPISSHATLYWYQQALGQGPEFLTYFNYEAQPDKSGLPSDRFSAERPEGSISTLTIQRTEQRDSAMYRCASSFRENTEAFFGQGTRLTVV.

This clonotype was picked up a small number of times. The chain recombines TRBV29-1 with TRBJ1-1, with D maybe TRBD1 (6 bases). This CDR3 is 13 amino acids long. Trimming cost V 6 bases and J 1 base, with 12 bases left between them. Germline CDR1 reads SQVTM; CDR2 reads ANQGSEA. CDR3 in amino acids: CSVGGRANTEAFF. The CDR3 DNA reads as TGCAGCGTGGGGGGCAGGGCGAACACTGAAGCTTTCTTT.

The chain employs TRBV4-2 and TRBJ2-6; possible D gene TRBD1, 6 bases. Trimming removed 3 bases from V and 5 bases from J, with 26 bases in between. CDR3 length equals 20 residues. CDR1 is LGHNA and CDR2 is YNFKEQ in the germline V gene. The CDR3 nucleotides read TGTGCCAGCAGCCAGGATCGAGGACAGCCCCTCCCTCTCTGGGCCAACGTCCTGACTTTC. It encodes CASSQDRGQPLPLWANVLTF.

The CDR3: CASTDTQYF. As DNA, the CDR3 is TGCGCCAGCACAGATACGCAGTATTTT. The V gene is TRBV5-1, the J gene TRBJ2-3; D is undetermined. CDR1 is SGHRS and CDR2 is YFSETQ in the germline V gene. The CDR3 totals 9 residues. Trimming stripped 6 bases from V and 4 bases from J, with 0 bases between.

This chain connects TRBV29-1 to TRBJ1-2; D is undetermined. The germline V gene has CDR1 SQVTM and CDR2 ANQGSEA. Trimming removed 2 bases from V and 6 bases from J, with 10 bases in between. The CDR3 has 12 amino acids. CDR3 sequence (DNA): TGCAGCGTTGAACCCGGGCACCATGGCTACACCTTC. This translates into CSVEPGHHGYTF.

The sample holds a few counts of this clonotype. The CDR3, as DNA: TGTGCCATCAGTGCGGGACAGCCTGTTCTTCCGGGGAATGAAAAACTGTTTTTT. Translation gives CAISAGQPVLPGNEKLFF. The chain joins TRBV10-3 to TRBJ1-4, with 7 bases matching TRBD1. CDR3 length: 18 residues. Germline CDR1 and CDR2: ENHRY and SYGVKD. The V segment lost 4 bases and the J segment 5 bases; nucleotides outside the gene matches: 16.

The V call is TRBV2, the J call TRBJ2-7, with D hard to call. Trimming left V 5 bases short and J 3 bases short, with 14 bases between. The CDR3 has 14 amino acids. The germline gives CDR1 SNHLY, CDR2 FYNNEI. CDR3: CASSQNEELYEQYF. The CDR3 DNA reads as TGTGCCAGCAGTCAAAACGAAGAACTCTACGAGCAGTACTTC.

This clonotype was counted only a few times. The CDR3 DNA is TGCAGTGCTAGAGATTGGTCGGCTAGCGGGGACAATGAGCAGTTCTTC. Encoded protein: CSARDWSASGDNEQFF. The chain couples TRBV20-1 to TRBJ2-1; 9 bases line up with TRBD2. CDR1 is DFQATT and CDR2 is SNEGSKA in the germline V gene (reference sequence). Unmatched junction bases numbered 8, after V lost 0 bases and J lost 5 bases. This CDR3 contains 16 residues.

There are a few counts of this clonotype. The chain carries TRBV6-1 and TRBJ1-2; D might be TRBD1 (6 bases). Trimming pared 3 bases from V and 5 bases from J, leaving 10 bases between. The germline CDR1 and CDR2 sequences are MNHNS and SASEGT. The CDR3 has 13 amino acids. The CDR3 sequence is CASSEGAWYGYTF. CDR3 sequence (DNA): TGTGCCAGCAGTGAGGGGGCCTGGTATGGCTACACCTTC.

This chain links TRBV20-1 with TRBJ2-4; a weak D match, TRBD1 (5 bases). In germline, CDR1 is DFQATT, CDR2 SNEGSKA (reference sequence). The CDR3 sequence is 16 residues long. V was trimmed by 0 bases and J by 5 bases, leaving 17 bases between them. CDR3 bases: TGCAGTGCTAGAGACATTTGGGGCGGTGGGGAAAACATTCAGTACTTC. Translating gives CSARDIWGGGENIQYF.

This clonotype appeared once. CDR3 amino acids: CASRDREVPTYNSPLHF. CDR3 sequence (DNA): TGCGCCAGCCGGGACAGGGAGGTCCCAACCTATAATTCACCCCTCCACTTT. The chain is built from TRBV4-1 and TRBJ1-6, with 9 bases matching TRBD1. CDR3 size: 17 residues. The V gene's germline CDR1 is MGHRA and CDR2 YSYEKL. J gave up 2 bases and V 8 bases, and 10 bases lay outside the gene matches.

Points on this clonotype: Since the CDR3 does not end with the conserved phenylalanine or tryptophan, this likely comes from a read error. The chain uses TRBV20-1 and TRBJ1-1, with a weak D call TRBD1 (5 bases). The ends were cut back, 5 bases at V and 7 bases at J, with 17 bases in the middle. The CDR3 has 13 amino acids. CDR1 and CDR2 (germline): DFQATT, SNEGSKA (reference sequence). The CDR3 region has the DNA TGCAGTGCTCACGGGGCAGGGCGGATTGAAGCTTTCGTT. It yields the protein CSAHGAGRIEAFV.

This clonotype showed up just a few times. The CDR3 here is CASSLFAGNTIYF. CDR3 in DNA: TGTGCCAGCAGTTTATTCGCTGGAAACACCATATATTTT. The J gene is TRBJ1-3, the V gene TRBV12-3 or TRBV12-4; D call uncertain. Trimming pared 2 bases from V and 2 bases from J, leaving 4 bases between. This CDR3 has 13 residues.

This clonotype was detected many times. This chain uses TRBV7-8 with TRBJ1-5; tentatively, D is TRBD1 (5 bases). This CDR3 has 15 residues. Germline CDR1 and CDR2: SGHVS and FQNEAQ. Trimming took off 3 bases at V and 0 bases at J, with 9 bases between the two ends. Here the CDR3 reads CASSFDRNSNQPQHF. The DNA of the CDR3 is TGTGCCAGCAGCTTTGACAGAAATAGCAATCAGCCCCAGCATTTT.

This clonotype was detected a few times. The chain uses TRBV7-2 and TRBJ2-5, with 10 nucleotides matching TRBD2. V dropped 0 bases and J dropped 5; count of bases not matched to a gene: 9. The germline gives CDR1 SGHTA, CDR2 FQGNSA. The CDR3 is 17 amino acids. CDR3 sequence reads: CASSLALAGGFRETQYF. The CDR3 DNA reads TGTGCCAGCAGCTTAGCCTTAGCGGGGGGCTTCCGGGAGACCCAGTACTTC.

V and J are TRBV25-1 and TRBJ2-2, with TRBD2 matching 12 bases. The germline CDR1 and CDR2 sequences are MGHDK and SYGVNS. The CDR3 sequence is 14 residues long. The trim removed 8 bases at V and 8 bases at J, leaving 6 bases unmatched. The DNA of the CDR3 is TGTGCCAGCCGACTAGCGGGAGCCCCGGGGGAGCTGTTTTTT. Its protein is CASRLAGAPGELFF.

The table lists this clonotype with a few counts. The rearrangement uses TRBV2 and TRBJ2-1; 8 positions agree with TRBD2. This CDR3 is built from 11 residues. The trim removed 7 bases at V and 15 bases at J, leaving 8 bases unmatched. Germline V gene lookup returns CDR1 SNHLY and CDR2 FYNNEI. CDR3 coding DNA: TGTGCCAGCACTACTAGCGGCGACCGGTTCTTC. The encoded protein is CASTTSGDRFF. The complete variable domain, with remaining parts taken from reference TRBV2 and TRBJ2-1, reads EPEVTQTPSHQVTQMGQEVILRCVPISNHLYFYWYRQILGQKVEFLVSFYNNEISEKSEIFDDQFSVERPDGSNFTLKIRSTKLEDSAMYFCASTTSGDRFFGPGTRLTVL.

The chain couples TRBV28 to TRBJ1-5, with D unresolved. Germline V gene lookup returns CDR1 MDHEN and CDR2 SYDVKM. There are 17 residues in the CDR3. V was pared by 8 bases and J by 2 bases, with 22 bases between. This chain's CDR3 is CASSRFGGPAGNQPQHF. The CDR3 bases are TGTGCCAGCTCCCGATTCGGCGGGCCGGCTGGCAATCAGCCCCAGCATTTT.

The sample holds a few counts of this clonotype. The J gene is TRBJ2-5, the V gene TRBV3-1; perhaps TRBD2 as D (6 bases). Germline assignment: CDR1 LGHDT and CDR2 YNNKEL (reference sequence). This CDR3 comprises 15 residues. The V gene lost 0 bases and the J gene lost 5 bases, with 13 bases spanning the gap. The CDR3 DNA is TGTGCCAGCAGCCAAGATCTTCAGGCGGGGGAGACCCAGTACTTC. Its translation: CASSQDLQAGETQYF.